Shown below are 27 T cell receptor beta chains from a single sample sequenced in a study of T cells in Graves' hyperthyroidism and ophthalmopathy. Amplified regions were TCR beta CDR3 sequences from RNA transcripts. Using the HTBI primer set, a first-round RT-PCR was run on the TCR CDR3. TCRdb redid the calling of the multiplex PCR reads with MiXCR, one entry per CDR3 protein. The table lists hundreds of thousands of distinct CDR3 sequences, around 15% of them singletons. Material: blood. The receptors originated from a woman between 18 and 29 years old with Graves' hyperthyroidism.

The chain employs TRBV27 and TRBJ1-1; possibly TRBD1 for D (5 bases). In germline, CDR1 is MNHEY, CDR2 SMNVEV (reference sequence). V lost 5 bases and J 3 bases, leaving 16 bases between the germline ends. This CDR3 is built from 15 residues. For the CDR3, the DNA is TGTGCCAGCAGTCGATACCGTCTACAGGACACTGAAGCTTTCTTT. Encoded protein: CASSRYRLQDTEAFF.

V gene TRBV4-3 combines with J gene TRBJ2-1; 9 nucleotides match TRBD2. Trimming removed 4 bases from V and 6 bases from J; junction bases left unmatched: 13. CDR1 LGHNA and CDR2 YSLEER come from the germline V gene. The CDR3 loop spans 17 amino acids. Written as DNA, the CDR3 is TGCGCCAGCAGCCGCGCACGGCCGGGACTAGCAGGCAATGAGCAGTTCTTC. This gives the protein CASSRARPGLAGNEQFF.

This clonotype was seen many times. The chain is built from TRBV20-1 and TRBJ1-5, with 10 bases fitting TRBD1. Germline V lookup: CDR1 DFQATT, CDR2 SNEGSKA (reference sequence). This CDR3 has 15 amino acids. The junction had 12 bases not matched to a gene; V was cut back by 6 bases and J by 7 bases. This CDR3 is CSASSRDRGYQPQHF. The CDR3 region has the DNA TGCAGTGCCTCGAGCCGGGACAGGGGATACCAGCCCCAGCATTTT.

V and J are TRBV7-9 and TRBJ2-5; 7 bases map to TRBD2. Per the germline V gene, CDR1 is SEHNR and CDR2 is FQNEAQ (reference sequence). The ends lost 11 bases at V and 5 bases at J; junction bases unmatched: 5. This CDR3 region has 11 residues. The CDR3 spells CAGGSLETQYF. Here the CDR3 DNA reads TGTGCCGGCGGGAGTCTTGAGACCCAGTACTTC.

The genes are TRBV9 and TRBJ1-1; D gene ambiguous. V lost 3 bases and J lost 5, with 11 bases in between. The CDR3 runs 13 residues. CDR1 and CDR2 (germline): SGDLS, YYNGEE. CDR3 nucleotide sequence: TGTGCCAGCAGCGGTGGTTCGGGGACTGAAGCTTTCTTT. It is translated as CASSGGSGTEAFF.

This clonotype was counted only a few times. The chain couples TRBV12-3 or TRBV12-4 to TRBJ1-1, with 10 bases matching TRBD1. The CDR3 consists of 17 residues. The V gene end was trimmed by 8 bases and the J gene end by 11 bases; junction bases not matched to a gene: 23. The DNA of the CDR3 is TGTGCCAGCTCCGCGACAGGGGGCCCTCTCGGTTGGGGTTTCGCTTTCTTT. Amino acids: CASSATGGPLGWGFAFF.

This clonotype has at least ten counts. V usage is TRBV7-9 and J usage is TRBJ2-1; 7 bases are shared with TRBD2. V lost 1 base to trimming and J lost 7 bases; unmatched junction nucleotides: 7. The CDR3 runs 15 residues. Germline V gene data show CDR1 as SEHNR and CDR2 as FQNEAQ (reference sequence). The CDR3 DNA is TGTGCCAGCAGCTTAGGGGAGGGGTTGAGGAATGAGCAGTTCTTC. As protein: CASSLGEGLRNEQFF.

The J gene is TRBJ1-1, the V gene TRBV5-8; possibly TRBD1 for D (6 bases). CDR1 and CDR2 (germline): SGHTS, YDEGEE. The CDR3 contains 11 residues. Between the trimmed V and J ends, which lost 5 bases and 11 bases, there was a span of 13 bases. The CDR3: CASRGRGNAFF. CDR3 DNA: TGTGCCAGCAGGGGGAGGGGGAACGCTTTCTTT.

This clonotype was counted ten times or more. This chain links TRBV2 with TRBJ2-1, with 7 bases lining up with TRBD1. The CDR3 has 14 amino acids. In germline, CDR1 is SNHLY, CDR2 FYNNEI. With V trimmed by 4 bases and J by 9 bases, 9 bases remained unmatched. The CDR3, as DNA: TGTGCCAGCAGTGGTACAGGGGCCCACGGTGAGCAGTTCTTC. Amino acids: CASSGTGAHGEQFF.

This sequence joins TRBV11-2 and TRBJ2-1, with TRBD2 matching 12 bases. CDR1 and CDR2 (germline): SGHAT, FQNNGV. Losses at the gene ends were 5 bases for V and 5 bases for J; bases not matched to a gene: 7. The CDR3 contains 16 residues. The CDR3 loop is CASSVSLAGGHNEQFF. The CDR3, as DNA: TGTGCCAGCAGCGTATCACTAGCGGGAGGCCACAATGAGCAGTTCTTC.

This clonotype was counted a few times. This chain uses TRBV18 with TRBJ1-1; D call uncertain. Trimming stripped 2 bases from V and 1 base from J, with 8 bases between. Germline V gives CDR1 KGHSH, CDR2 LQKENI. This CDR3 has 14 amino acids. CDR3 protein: CASSPSTGNTEAFF. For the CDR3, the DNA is TGTGCCAGCTCACCATCGACCGGGAACACTGAAGCTTTCTTT.

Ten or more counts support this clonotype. This chain's CDR3 is CASSLVPEEFYEQYF. The CDR3 DNA follows: TGCGCCAGCAGCTTGGTACCCGAGGAGTTCTACGAGCAGTACTTC. This chain joins TRBV5-1 and TRBJ2-7; the D is unclear. Trimming cost V 0 bases and J 3 bases, with 13 bases left between them. The CDR3 spans 15 residues. Looked up from germline, CDR1 is SGHRS and CDR2 is YFSETQ.

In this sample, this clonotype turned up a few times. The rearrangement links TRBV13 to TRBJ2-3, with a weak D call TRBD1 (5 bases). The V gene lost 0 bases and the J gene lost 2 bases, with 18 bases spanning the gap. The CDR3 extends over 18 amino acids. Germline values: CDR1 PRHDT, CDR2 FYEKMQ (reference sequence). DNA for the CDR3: TGTGCCAGCAGCTTAGGGACTTTTGACAGCCTTCTCACAGATACGCAGTATTTT. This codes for CASSLGTFDSLLTDTQYF.

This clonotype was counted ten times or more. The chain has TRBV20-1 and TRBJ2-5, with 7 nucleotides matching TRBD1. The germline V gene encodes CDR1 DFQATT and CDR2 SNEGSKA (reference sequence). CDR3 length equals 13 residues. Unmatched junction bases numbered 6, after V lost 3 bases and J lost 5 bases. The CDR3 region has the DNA TGCAGTGCTAGTCGACAGGGAATGGAGACCCAGTACTTC. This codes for CSASRQGMETQYF.

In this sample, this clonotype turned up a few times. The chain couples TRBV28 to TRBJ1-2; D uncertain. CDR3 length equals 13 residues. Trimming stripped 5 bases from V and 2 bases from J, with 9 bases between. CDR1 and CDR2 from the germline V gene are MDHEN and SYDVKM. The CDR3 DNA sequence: TGTGCCAGCAGTGGCAGCGAGAACTATGGCTACACCTTC. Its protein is CASSGSENYGYTF.

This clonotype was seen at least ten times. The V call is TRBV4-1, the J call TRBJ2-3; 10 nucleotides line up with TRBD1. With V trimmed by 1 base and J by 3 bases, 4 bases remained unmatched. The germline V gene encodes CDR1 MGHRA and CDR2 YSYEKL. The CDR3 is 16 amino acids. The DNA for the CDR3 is TGCGCCAGCAGCCAAGGACGGGACAGGGGAACAGATACGCAGTATTTT. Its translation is CASSQGRDRGTDTQYF.

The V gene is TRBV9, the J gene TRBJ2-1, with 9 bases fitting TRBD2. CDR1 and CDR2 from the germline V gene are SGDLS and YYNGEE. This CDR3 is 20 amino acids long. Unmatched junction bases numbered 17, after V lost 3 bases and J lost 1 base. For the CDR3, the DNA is TGTGCCAGCAGCGACCCACCGCTACTAGCGGGCGGAAGGTCCTACAATGAGCAGTTCTTC. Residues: CASSDPPLLAGGRSYNEQFF.

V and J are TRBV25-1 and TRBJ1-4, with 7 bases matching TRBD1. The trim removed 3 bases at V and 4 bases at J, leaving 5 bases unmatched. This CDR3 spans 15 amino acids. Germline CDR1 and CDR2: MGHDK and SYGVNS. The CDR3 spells CASSDRQGGNEKLFF. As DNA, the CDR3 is TGTGCCAGCAGTGACCGACAGGGCGGTAATGAAAAACTGTTTTTT.

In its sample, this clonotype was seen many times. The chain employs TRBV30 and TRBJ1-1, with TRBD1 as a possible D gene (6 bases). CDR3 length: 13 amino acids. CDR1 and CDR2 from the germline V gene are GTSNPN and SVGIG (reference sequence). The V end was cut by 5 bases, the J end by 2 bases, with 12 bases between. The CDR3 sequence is CAWRTVLNTEAFF. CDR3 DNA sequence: TGTGCCTGGCGGACAGTTTTAAACACTGAAGCTTTCTTT. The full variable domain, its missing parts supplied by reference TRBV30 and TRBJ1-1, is SQTIHQWPATLVQPVGSPLSLECTVEGTSNPNLYWYRQAAGRGLQLLFYSVGIGQISSEVPQNLSASRPQDRQFILSSKKLLLSDSGFYLCAWRTVLNTEAFFGQGTRLTVV.

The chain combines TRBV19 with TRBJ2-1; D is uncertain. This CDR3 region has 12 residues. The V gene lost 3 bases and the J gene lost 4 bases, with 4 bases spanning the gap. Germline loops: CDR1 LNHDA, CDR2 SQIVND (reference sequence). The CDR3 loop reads CASSMRYNEQFF. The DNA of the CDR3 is TGTGCCAGTAGTATGCGGTACAATGAGCAGTTCTTC.

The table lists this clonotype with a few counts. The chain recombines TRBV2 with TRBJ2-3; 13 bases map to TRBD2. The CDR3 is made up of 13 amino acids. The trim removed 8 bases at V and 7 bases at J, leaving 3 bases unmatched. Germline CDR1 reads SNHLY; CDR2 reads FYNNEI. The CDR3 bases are TGTGCCAGCGGGGGACTAGCGGGGAATACGCAGTATTTT. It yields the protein CASGGLAGNTQYF.

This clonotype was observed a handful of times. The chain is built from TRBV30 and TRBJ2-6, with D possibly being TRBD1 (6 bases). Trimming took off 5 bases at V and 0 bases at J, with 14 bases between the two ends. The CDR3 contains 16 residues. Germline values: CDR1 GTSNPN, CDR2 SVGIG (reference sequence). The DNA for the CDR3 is TGTGCCTGGGGCGGACAGCGCCTCTCTGGGGCCAACGTCCTGACTTTC. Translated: CAWGGQRLSGANVLTF.

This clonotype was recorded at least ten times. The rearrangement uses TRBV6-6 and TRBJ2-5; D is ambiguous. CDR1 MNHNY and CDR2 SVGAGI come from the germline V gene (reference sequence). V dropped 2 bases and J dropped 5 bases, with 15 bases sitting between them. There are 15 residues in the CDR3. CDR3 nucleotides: TGTGCCAGCAGTTACAGCCCACCCCCAAGGGAGACCCAGTACTTC. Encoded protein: CASSYSPPPRETQYF.

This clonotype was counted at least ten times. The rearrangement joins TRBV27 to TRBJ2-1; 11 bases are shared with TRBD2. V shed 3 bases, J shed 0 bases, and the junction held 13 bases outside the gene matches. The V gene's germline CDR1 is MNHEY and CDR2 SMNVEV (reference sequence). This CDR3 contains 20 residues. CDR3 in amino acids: CASSFISILAGEFSYNEQFF. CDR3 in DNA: TGTGCCAGCAGTTTCATCTCAATACTAGCGGGAGAGTTCTCCTACAATGAGCAGTTCTTC.

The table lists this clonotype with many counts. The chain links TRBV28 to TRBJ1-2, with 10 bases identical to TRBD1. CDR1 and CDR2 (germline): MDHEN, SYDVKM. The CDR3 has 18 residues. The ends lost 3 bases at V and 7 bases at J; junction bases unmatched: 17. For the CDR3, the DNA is TGTGCCAGCAGTTTTGGCTGGAAAACGGGACAGGGGTTCGGTGGCTACACCTTC. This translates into CASSFGWKTGQGFGGYTF.

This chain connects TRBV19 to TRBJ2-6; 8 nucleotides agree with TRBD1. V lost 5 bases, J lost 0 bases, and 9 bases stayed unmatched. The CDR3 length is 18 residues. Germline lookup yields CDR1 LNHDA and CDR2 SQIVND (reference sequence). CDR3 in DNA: TGTGCCAGTAGTGCCGCCGGGACAGGCTACTCTGGGGCCAACGTCCTGACTTTC. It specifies CASSAAGTGYSGANVLTF.

The chain's CDR3 is CASSQRPGTGGWGTGELFF. The CDR3 nucleotides are TGTGCCAGCAGTCAACGTCCCGGGACAGGGGGTTGGGGCACCGGGGAGCTGTTTTTT. The chain employs TRBV6-1 and TRBJ2-2; 11 bases line up with TRBD1. Trimming at V came to 5 bases and at J to 4 bases, leaving 15 bases not matched to a gene. Germline assignment: CDR1 MNHNS and CDR2 SASEGT. There are 19 residues in the CDR3.